The 6 T cell receptor beta chains below all came from one sample that was sequenced in a study of T cell repertoires in cytomegalovirus infection. Their target antigens are unknown. TCRdb reanalysed the reads using MiXCR and keeps one entry per CDR3 protein. The repertoire holds about half a million distinct CDR3 sequences, with 30% to 40% as singletons. The sequences come from cultured PBMCs, collected from culture after CMV antigen stimulation. Source of these receptors: a human donor in good health (CMV status not recorded). Some clones in this sample may be carry-over from other donors' samples.

The chain joins TRBV19 to TRBJ2-1; 9 bases are a match to TRBD2. This CDR3 contains 15 residues. The germline V gene encodes CDR1 LNHDA and CDR2 SQIVND (reference sequence). V shed 3 bases and J 2 bases; nucleotides not matched to a gene: 2. CDR3 amino acids: CASSMIAGAYNEQFF. CDR3 DNA: TGTGCCAGTAGTATGATAGCGGGGGCCTACAATGAGCAGTTCTTC.

This clonotype was seen a few times. V is TRBV6-1 and J is TRBJ2-5; TRBD2 is a possible D gene (5 bases). CDR1 and CDR2 from the germline V gene are MNHNS and SASEGT. There are 14 residues in the CDR3. V lost 2 bases and J 5 bases, leaving 12 bases between the germline ends. The CDR3 DNA reads TGTGCCAGCAGTGAATCTAGCCCTAGGGAGACCCAGTACTTC. This codes for CASSESSPRETQYF.

This clonotype was counted only a few times. The gene calls are TRBV12-3 or TRBV12-4 and TRBJ1-5, with TRBD1 identical over 9 bases. CDR3 size: 15 residues. V lost 8 bases, J lost 6 bases, and 11 bases stayed unmatched. As DNA, the CDR3 is TGTGCCAGCTCTCCGGGACAGGGAGTTGGTCAGCCCCAGCATTTT. It codes for CASSPGQGVGQPQHF.

This clonotype was observed a few times. This chain connects TRBV7-2 to TRBJ2-3; D gene unclear. The V end was cut by 0 bases, the J end by 1 base, with 5 bases between. Germline V gene data show CDR1 as SGHTA and CDR2 as FQGNSA. There are 14 residues in the CDR3. In DNA, the CDR3 is TGTGCCAGCAGCTTAGCCTGGCGCACAGATACGCAGTATTTT. Translating it yields CASSLAWRTDTQYF.

Many counts were recorded for this clonotype. The gene calls are TRBV7-2 and TRBJ2-2; possibly TRBD2 for D (5 bases). Per the germline V gene, CDR1 is SGHTA and CDR2 is FQGNSA. The CDR3 covers 14 residues. Trimming removed 5 bases from V and 5 bases from J, with 12 bases in between. CDR3 DNA: TGTGCCAGCAGCGCACTAGTATGGACCGGGGAGCTGTTTTTT. Translated: CASSALVWTGELFF.

This clonotype has more than one count but fewer than ten. This rearrangement joins TRBV7-8 to TRBJ2-7; no clear D. Germline CDR1 reads SGHVS; CDR2 reads FQNEAQ. Between the trimmed V and J ends, which lost 1 base and 2 bases, there was a span of 12 bases. The CDR3 contains 15 residues. This chain's CDR3 is CASSLGMGLPYEQYF. As DNA, the CDR3 is TGTGCCAGCAGCTTAGGAATGGGCCTCCCCTACGAGCAGTACTTC.